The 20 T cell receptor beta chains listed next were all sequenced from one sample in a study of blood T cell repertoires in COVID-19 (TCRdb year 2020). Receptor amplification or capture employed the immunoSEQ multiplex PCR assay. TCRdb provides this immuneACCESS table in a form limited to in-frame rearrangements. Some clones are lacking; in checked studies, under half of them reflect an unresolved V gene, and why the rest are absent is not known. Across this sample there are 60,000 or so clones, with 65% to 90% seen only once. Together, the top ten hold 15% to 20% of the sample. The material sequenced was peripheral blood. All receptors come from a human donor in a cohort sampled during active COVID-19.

Here the CDR3 reads CASRTANYGYTF. In nucleotides, the CDR3 is TGTGCCAGTAGGACAGCTAACTATGGCTACACCTTC. The chain carries TRBV19 and TRBJ1-2; the D gene is possibly TRBD1 (5 bases). The CDR3 length is 12 residues. CDR1 and CDR2 (germline): LNHDA, SQIVND (reference sequence). V was cut by 6 bases and J by 0 bases, with 5 bases left in between.

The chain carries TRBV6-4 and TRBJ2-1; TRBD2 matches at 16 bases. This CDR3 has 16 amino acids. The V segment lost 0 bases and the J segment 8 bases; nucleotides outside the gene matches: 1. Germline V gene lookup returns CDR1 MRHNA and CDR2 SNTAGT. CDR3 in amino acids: CASSDSGTSGGDEQFF. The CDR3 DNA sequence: TGTGCCAGCAGTGACTCGGGGACTAGCGGGGGGGATGAGCAGTTCTTC.

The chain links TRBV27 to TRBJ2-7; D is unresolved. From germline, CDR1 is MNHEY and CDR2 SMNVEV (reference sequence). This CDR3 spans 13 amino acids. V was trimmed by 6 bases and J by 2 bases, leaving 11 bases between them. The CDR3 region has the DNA TGTGCCAGCAGGGTGGGTCAGGCCTACGAGCAGTACTTC. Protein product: CASRVGQAYEQYF.

The chain's CDR3 is CASSDETSGGVETQYF. DNA for the CDR3: TGTGCCAGCAGCGATGAGACTAGCGGGGGGGTGGAGACCCAGTACTTC. This sequence joins TRBV11-2 and TRBJ2-5; 14 nucleotides agree with TRBD2. With V trimmed by 5 bases and J by 5 bases, 7 bases remained unmatched. Looked up from germline, CDR1 is SGHAT and CDR2 is FQNNGV. CDR3 length equals 16 residues.

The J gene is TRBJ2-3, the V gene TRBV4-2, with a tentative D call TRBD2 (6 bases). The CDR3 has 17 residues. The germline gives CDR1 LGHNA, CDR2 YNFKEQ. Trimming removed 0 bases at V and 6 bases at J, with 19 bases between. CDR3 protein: CASSQESGGRGQDTQYF. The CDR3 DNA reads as TGTGCCAGCAGCCAAGAATCCGGAGGGCGAGGTCAGGATACGCAGTATTTT.

The CDR3 DNA sequence: TGTGCCATCAGTGTGAGGGCAGGGGGCAGCTATGGCTACACCTTC. It yields the protein CAISVRAGGSYGYTF. V gene TRBV10-3 combines with J gene TRBJ1-2; the match to TRBD1 covers 8 bases. Trimming at V came to 4 bases and at J to 4 bases, leaving 8 bases not matched to a gene. The CDR3 is 15 residues long. CDR1 is ENHRY, CDR2 SYGVKD, per germline.

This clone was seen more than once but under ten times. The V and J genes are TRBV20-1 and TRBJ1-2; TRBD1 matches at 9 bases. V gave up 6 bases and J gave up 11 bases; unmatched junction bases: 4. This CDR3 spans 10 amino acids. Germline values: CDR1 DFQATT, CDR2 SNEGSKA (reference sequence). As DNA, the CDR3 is TGCAGTGCAGGCGACAGGGGGTACACCTTC. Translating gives CSAGDRGYTF.

In nucleotides, the CDR3 is TGTGCCAGCAGCAGGGGTTCCAGGCACGAGCAGTACTTC. This gives the protein CASSRGSRHEQYF. This chain uses TRBV6-2 or TRBV6-3 with TRBJ2-7, with D perhaps TRBD1 (6 bases). Looked up from germline, CDR1 is MNHEY and CDR2 is SVGEGT. V was clipped by 6 bases and J by 5 bases, with 14 bases between them. This CDR3 comprises 13 residues.

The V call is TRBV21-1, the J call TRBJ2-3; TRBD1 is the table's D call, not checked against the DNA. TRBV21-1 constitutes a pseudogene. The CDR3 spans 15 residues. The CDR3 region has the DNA TGTGCCAGCAGCAAAGGACAGGTTAGCACAGATACGCAGTATTTT. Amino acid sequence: CASSKGQVSTDTQYF.

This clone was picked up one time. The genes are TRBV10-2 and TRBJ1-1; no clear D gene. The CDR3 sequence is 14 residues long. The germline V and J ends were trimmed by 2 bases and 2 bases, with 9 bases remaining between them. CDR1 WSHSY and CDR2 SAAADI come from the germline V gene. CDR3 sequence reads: CASSEAQANTEAFF. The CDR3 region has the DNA TGCGCCAGCAGTGAGGCTCAGGCTAACACTGAAGCTTTCTTT.

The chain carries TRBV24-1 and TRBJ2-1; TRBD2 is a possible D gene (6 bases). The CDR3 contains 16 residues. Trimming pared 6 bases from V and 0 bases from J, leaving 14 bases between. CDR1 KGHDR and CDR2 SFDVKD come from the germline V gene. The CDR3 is CATSLGGVSSYNEQFF. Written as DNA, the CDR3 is TGTGCCACCAGTTTGGGCGGGGTCAGCTCCTACAATGAGCAGTTCTTC.

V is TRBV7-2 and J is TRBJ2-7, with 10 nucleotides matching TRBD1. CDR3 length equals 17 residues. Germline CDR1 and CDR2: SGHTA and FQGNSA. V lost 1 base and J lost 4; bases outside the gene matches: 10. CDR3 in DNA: TGTGCCAGCAGCTTAGTAGCCGGGACAGGGGATTGGTACGAGCAGTACTTC. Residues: CASSLVAGTGDWYEQYF.

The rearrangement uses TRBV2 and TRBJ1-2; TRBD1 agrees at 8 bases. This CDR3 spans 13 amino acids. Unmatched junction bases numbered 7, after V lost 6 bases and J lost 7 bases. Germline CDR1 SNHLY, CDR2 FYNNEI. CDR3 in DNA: TGTGCCAGCAGATTACAGGGGGTGTCTGGCTACACCTTC. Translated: CASRLQGVSGYTF. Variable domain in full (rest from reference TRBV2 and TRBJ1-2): EPEVTQTPSHQVTQMGQEVILRCVPISNHLYFYWYRQILGQKVEFLVSFYNNEISEKSEIFDDQFSVERPDGSNFTLKIRSTKLEDSAMYFCASRLQGVSGYTFGSGTRLTVV.

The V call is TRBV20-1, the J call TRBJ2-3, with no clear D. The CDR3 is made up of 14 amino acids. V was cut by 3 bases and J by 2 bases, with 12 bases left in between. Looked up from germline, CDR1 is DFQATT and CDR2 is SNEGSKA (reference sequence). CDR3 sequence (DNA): TGCAGTGCTAGTGCTGGAGTCTTCACAGATACGCAGTATTTT. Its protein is CSASAGVFTDTQYF.

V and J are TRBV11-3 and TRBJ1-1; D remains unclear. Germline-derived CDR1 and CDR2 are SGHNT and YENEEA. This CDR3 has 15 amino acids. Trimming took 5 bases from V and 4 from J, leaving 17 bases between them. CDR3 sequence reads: CASSPPNSLGTEAFF. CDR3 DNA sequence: TGTGCCAGCAGCCCCCCCAACAGCTTAGGCACTGAAGCTTTCTTT.

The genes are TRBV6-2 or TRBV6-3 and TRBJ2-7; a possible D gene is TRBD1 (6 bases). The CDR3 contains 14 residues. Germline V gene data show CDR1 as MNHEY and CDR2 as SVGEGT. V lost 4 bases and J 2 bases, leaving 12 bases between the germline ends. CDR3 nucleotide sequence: TGTGCCAGCAGTTCCTCCGGGACAACCTACGAGCAGTACTTC. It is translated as CASSSSGTTYEQYF.

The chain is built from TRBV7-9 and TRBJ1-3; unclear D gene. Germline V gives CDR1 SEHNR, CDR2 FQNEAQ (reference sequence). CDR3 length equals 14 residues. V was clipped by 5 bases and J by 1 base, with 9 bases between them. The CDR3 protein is CASSQMVSGNTIYF. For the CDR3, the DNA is TGTGCCAGCAGCCAGATGGTTTCTGGAAACACCATATATTTT.

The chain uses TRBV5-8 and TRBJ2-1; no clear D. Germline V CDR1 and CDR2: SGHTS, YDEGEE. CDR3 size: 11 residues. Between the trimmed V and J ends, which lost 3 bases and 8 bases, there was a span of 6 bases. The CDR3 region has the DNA TGTGCCAGCAGCTATGAGGATGAGCAGTTCTTC. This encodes CASSYEDEQFF.

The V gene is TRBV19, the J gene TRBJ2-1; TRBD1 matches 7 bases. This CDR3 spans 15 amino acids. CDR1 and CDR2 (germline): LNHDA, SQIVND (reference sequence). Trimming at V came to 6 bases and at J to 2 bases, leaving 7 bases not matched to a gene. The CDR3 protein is CASRLGGGPYNEQFF. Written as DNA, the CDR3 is TGTGCCAGTAGGTTAGGGGGCGGCCCCTACAATGAGCAGTTCTTC.

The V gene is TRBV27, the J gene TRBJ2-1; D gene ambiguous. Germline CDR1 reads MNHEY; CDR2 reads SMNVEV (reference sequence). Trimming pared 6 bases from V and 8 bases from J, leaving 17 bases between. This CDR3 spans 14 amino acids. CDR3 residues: CASRQRRNDHEQFF. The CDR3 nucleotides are TGTGCCAGCAGGCAGCGACGGAATGACCATGAGCAGTTCTTC.